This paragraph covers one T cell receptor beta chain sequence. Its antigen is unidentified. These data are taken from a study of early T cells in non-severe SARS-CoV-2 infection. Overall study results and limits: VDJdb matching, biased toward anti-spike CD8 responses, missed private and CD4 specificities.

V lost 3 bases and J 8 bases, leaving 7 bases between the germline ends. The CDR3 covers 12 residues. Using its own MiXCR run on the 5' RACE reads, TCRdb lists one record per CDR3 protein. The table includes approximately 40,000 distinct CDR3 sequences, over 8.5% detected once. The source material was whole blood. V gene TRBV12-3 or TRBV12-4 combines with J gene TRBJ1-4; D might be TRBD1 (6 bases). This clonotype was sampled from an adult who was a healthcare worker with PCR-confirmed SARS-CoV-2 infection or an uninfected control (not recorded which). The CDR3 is CASSLTGEKLFF. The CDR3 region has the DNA TGTGCCAGCAGTTTGACAGGAGAAAAACTGTTTTTT.